The present TCR beta chain was sequenced within a study of early T cells in non-severe SARS-CoV-2 infection. Background on the study: Chains from this unsorted whole-blood bulk RNA could not be paired.

This CDR3 has 14 residues. CDR1 is SGHTA and CDR2 is FQGNSA in the germline V gene. Trimming removed 6 bases from V and 4 bases from J, with 15 bases in between. cDNA molecules, individually, were tagged with unique molecular identifiers. TCRdb processed the 5' RACE reads anew with MiXCR; each CDR3 protein has one entry. The data hold tens of thousands of distinct CDR3 sequences, with about 6.1% observed a single time. General study points: Matches to VDJdb favored anti-spike CD8 responses and missed private and CD4 specificities.

In the case of this clonotype: Its antigen is as yet unknown.

The gene calls are TRBV7-2 and TRBJ1-1, with unresolved D. The source was whole blood, collected at baseline. This clonotype originated in an adult who was a healthcare worker with PCR-confirmed SARS-CoV-2 infection or an uninfected control (not recorded which). CDR3 nucleotide sequence: TGTGCCAGCAGATCGGACTTCCGGGGCACTGAAGCTTTCTTT. It encodes CASRSDFRGTEAFF.